This T cell receptor beta chain was retrieved from a study of CXCR3-negative and CXCR3-positive naive CD8 T cells. Study-level points and caveats: Naive CXCR3-positive cells had TRB CDR3s more hydrophobic than those of CXCR3-negative naive cells. TRBV-TRBJ usage matched between naive CXCR3-negative and CXCR3-positive cells but not between memory cells.

The study sorted every CD8+ T cell subset in triplicate at 250,000 to 300,000 cells each. The authors gated naive CD8+ T cells as CD45RO-CCR7+CD27+CD95-. The method, 5' RACE with UMI labels, was used to prepare the TRB cDNA libraries. From the 5' RACE reads, TCRdb lists one entry per CDR3 protein and no DNA. Its table lists 45,000 or so distinct CDR3 sequences. To note about this clonotype: What it binds is unknown.

The sequence derives from a human donor in good health. Some clones in this sample may be carry-over from other donors' samples. Sequences were obtained from naive CXCR3- CD8+ T cells from blood. Described subset: CD45RO-CCR7+CD27+CD95- naive CD8+ T cells lacking CXCR3 (TNR3-).

The CDR3 sequence is CASSQQGALLTQYF. This chain joins TRBV6-2 or TRBV6-3 and TRBJ2-5; TCRdb designates TRBD1, a call that cannot be tested without DNA. The CDR3 length is 14 residues. Per the germline V gene, CDR1 is MNHEY and CDR2 is SVGEGT.